This is a list of T cell receptor beta chains from one sample in a study of PD-1 blockade in classical Hodgkin lymphoma. This table comes from immunoSEQ multiplex PCR, and its TCRdb copy is limited to in-frame clones, with some not included. Of tens of thousands of clones listed, roughly 93% are singletons. Material for sequencing was peripheral blood mononuclear cells (PBMCs). These receptors were obtained from a human donor with classical Hodgkin lymphoma. Each CDR3 is given with its conserved first and last residue. Fields, in order: V gene, D gene, J gene, clone size, CDR3 protein, CDR3 DNA. The D gene is left open where the match is weak. Clone size is not always given. Where it is, it says once, few, many or a class for expanded clones.

TRBV27	.	TRBJ2-7	.	CASSLSRGYEQYF	TGTGCCAGCAGTTTATCAAGGGGGTACGAGCAGTACTTC
TRBV14	.	TRBJ2-1	.	CASSQEPLVSLTEVDNEQFF	TGTGCCAGCAGCCAAGAGCCACTGGTTTCTTTGACGGAGGTCGACAATGAGCAGTTCTTC
TRBV7-9	.	TRBJ2-5	.	CASSLVFLASETQYF	TGTGCCAGCAGCTTAGTGTTCCTAGCCTCCGAGACCCAGTACTTC
TRBV7-8	TRBD2	TRBJ2-3	.	CASSLPPGLAGEGSRTDTQYF	TGTGCCAGCAGCTTACCCCCGGGACTAGCGGGAGAGGGGTCTCGCACAGATACGCAGTATTTT
TRBV4-2	.	TRBJ2-2	.	CASQGDSPAGELFF	TGTGCCAGCCAGGGGGACTCGCCGGCCGGGGAGCTGTTTTTT
TRBV9	.	TRBJ2-7	.	CASSGISYEQYF	TGTGCCAGCAGCGGCATCTCCTACGAGCAGTACTTC
TRBV10-3	.	TRBJ2-3	.	CAISESRRDFTDTQYF	TGTGCCATCAGTGAATCTCGGCGGGACTTCACAGATACGCAGTATTTT
TRBV6-1	.	TRBJ2-3	.	CASSEPQLANTQYF	TGTGCCAGCAGTGAACCGCAATTAGCGAATACGCAGTATTTT
TRBV19	.	TRBJ2-3	.	CASAERVTDTQYF	TGTGCCAGCGCTGAGCGGGTCACAGATACGCAGTATTTT
TRBV2	.	TRBJ1-2	.	CASSESLFNYGYTF	TGTGCCAGCAGTGAATCCTTATTTAACTATGGCTACACCTTC
TRBV18	.	TRBJ2-1	.	CASSPLEGRNEQFF	TGTGCCAGCTCACCCCTTGAGGGGAGGAATGAGCAGTTCTTC
TRBV6-6	TRBD2	TRBJ2-1	few	CASTIRRLAVQFF	TGTGCCAGCACCATTAGAAGACTAGCTGTGCAGTTCTTC
TRBV18	.	TRBJ1-2	.	CASSPTNGGSYGYTF	TGTGCCAGCTCACCCACGAACGGGGGATCTTATGGCTACACCTTC
TRBV28	TRBD1	TRBJ2-7	.	CASTPRGQFSYEQYF	TGTGCCAGCACCCCCCGGGGACAGTTCTCCTACGAGCAGTACTTC
TRBV6-1	.	TRBJ1-3	.	CASSEWDRRANTIYF	TGTGCCAGCAGTGAGTGGGACCGGCGGGCAAACACCATATATTTT
TRBV7-8	.	TRBJ2-5	.	CASSLPPTQYF	TGTGCCAGCAGCTTGCCTCCGACCCAGTACTTC
TRBV27	.	TRBJ2-7	.	CASSYEGPYEQYF	TGTGCCAGCAGTTACGAGGGACCCTACGAGCAGTACTTC
TRBV7-3	.	TRBJ2-1	once	CASSLHRGYPNEQFF	TGTGCCAGCAGCTTGCACCGCGGGTACCCCAATGAGCAGTTCTTC
TRBV18	.	TRBJ2-5	.	CASSPWAGEKETQYF	TGTGCCAGCTCACCATGGGCAGGGGAGAAAGAGACCCAGTACTTC
TRBV5-6	.	TRBJ1-2	.	CASSLRGGRIWATF	TGTGCCAGCAGCCTCCGGGGGGGACGGATATGGGCGACCTTC
TRBV4-2	.	TRBJ2-1	.	CASSQDSPNNEQFF	TGTGCCAGCAGCCAAGATTCACCGAACAATGAGCAGTTCTTC
TRBV6-1	.	TRBJ2-2	once	CASQAGPDTGELFF	TGTGCCAGCCAGGCAGGGCCAGACACCGGGGAGCTGTTTTTT
TRBV11-2	.	TRBJ2-3	.	CASSLRVSGTDTQYF	TGTGCCAGCAGCTTAAGGGTCAGCGGCACAGATACGCAGTATTTT
TRBV6-5	.	TRBJ1-3	.	CASSYSSGNTIYF	TGTGCCAGCAGTTACAGCTCTGGAAACACCATATATTTT
TRBV5-4	TRBD1	TRBJ1-4	few	CASSLDLQGAGEKLFF	TGTGCCAGCAGCTTGGATTTACAGGGGGCGGGTGAAAAACTGTTTTTT